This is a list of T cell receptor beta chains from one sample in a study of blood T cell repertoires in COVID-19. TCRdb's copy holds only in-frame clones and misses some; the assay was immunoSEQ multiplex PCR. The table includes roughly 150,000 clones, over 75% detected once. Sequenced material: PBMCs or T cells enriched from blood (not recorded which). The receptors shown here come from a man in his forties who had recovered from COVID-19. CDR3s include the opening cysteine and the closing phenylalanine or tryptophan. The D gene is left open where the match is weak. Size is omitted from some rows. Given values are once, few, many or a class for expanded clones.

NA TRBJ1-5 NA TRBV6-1 CASSDQAGGNQPQHF TGTGCCAGCAGTGATCAGGCAGGGGGCAATCAGCCCCAGCATTTT
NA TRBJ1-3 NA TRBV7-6 CASSLGTASGNTIYF TGTGCCAGCAGCTTAGGGACAGCCTCTGGAAACACCATATATTTT
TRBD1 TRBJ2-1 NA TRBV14 CASSYDGGDRGHEQFF TGTGCCAGCAGCTACGACGGAGGGGACAGGGGCCATGAGCAGTTCTTC
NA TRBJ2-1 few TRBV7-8 CASSLVQASYNEQFF TGTGCCAGCAGCTTGGTTCAGGCTTCCTACAATGAGCAGTTCTTC
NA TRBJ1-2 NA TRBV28 CASITGGYGYTF TGTGCCAGCATCACGGGTGGTTATGGCTACACCTTC
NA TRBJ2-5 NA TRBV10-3 CAIKNTGETQYF TGTGCCATCAAAAACACGGGGGAGACCCAGTACTTC
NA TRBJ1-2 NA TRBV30 CASPGREDYGYTF TGTGCCTCCCCTGGCAGGGAGGACTATGGCTACACCTTC
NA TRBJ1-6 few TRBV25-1 CASSREEGLSPLHF TGTGCCAGCAGTCGAGAGGAGGGCTTATCACCCCTCCACTTT
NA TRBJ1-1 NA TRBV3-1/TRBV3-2 CASSQEGGLTEAFF TGTGCCAGCAGCCAAGAAGGAGGGCTTACTGAAGCTTTCTTT
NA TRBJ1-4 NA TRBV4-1 CASRGPNEKLFF TGCGCCAGCAGGGGCCCGAATGAAAAACTGTTTTTT
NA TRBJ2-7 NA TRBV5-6 CASSLGGRRSYEQYF TGTGCCAGCAGCTTGGGGGGGCGCAGGTCCTACGAGCAGTACTTC
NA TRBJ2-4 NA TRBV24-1 CATSDGTSLKNIQYF TGTGCCACCAGTGATGGGACATCCCTTAAAAACATTCAGTACTTC
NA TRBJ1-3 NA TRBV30 CAWSSGHLNTIYF TGTGCCTGGAGTTCAGGCCATTTGAACACCATATATTTT
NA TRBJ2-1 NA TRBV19 CASSGRAGLHNEQFF TGTGCCAGTAGTGGCCGAGCGGGCCTCCACAATGAGCAGTTCTTC
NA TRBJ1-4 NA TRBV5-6 CASSLQGPNEGLFF TGTGCCAGCAGCTTACAGGGCCCCAATGAGGGACTGTTTTTT
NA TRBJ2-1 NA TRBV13 CASSHGTVQDNEQFF TGTGCCAGCAGCCACGGGACTGTCCAAGACAATGAGCAGTTCTTC
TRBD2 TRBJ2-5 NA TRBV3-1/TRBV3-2 CASSLIAGQETQYF TGTGCCAGCAGCCTAATAGCGGGTCAAGAGACCCAGTACTTC
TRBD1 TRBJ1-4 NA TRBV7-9 CASTDGQGVEKLFF TGTGCCAGCACCGATGGACAGGGTGTTGAAAAACTGTTTTTT
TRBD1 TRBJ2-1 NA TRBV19 CASSGTGEIINEQFF TGTGCCAGTAGTGGGACAGGGGAAATTATTAATGAGCAGTTCTTC
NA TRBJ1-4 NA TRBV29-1 CSVEELFGEKLFF TGCAGCGTTGAAGAGTTATTCGGTGAAAAACTGTTTTTT
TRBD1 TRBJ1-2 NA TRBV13 CASSLGQGAEGYTF TGTGCCAGCAGCTTAGGGCAGGGGGCCGAGGGCTACACCTTC
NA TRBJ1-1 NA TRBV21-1 CANHSGEALMNTEAFF TGTGCCAACCACAGCGGGGAAGCGCTTATGAACACTGAAGCTTTCTTT
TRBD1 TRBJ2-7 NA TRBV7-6 CASSLDDRAAYEQYF TGTGCCAGCAGCTTAGATGACAGGGCCGCCTACGAGCAGTACTTC
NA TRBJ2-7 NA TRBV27 CASSLRYLVAPRTALSYEQYF TGTGCCAGCAGTTTACGCTACCTCGTCGCCCCCAGGACAGCACTATCCTACGAGCAGTACTTC
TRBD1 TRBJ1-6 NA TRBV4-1 CASSQPRETTGGYNSPLHF TGCGCCAGCAGCCAACCCCGGGAAACGACAGGGGGCTATAATTCACCCCTCCACTTT
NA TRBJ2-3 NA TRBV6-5 CASSYKGPERDTQYF TGTGCCAGCAGTTATAAGGGGCCTGAGAGAGATACGCAGTATTTT
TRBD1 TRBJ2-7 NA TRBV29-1 CSAGQGASEQYF TGCAGCGCCGGACAGGGGGCGTCCGAGCAGTACTTC
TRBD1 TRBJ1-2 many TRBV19 CASNNGQGAYGYTF TGTGCCAGTAACAATGGCCAGGGGGCCTATGGCTACACCTTC
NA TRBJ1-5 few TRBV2 CASSAFEADSNQPQHF TGTGCCAGCAGTGCCTTTGAGGCGGATAGCAATCAGCCCCAGCATTTT
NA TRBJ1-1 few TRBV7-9 CASTVGGLNTEAFF TGTGCCAGCACGGTAGGCGGGTTGAACACTGAAGCTTTCTTT
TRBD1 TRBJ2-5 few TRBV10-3 CAIREDRGLAETQYF TGTGCCATCAGGGAGGACAGGGGGCTTGCAGAGACCCAGTACTTC
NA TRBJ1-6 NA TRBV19 CASSPGGPPLHF TGTGCCAGTAGTCCGGGGGGACCACCCCTCCACTTT
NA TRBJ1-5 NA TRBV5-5 CASSLGPGRNQPQHF TGTGCCAGCAGCTTGGGCCCTGGGCGCAATCAGCCCCAGCATTTT
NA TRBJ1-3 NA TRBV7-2 CASSLVSGAGNTIYF TGTGCCAGCAGCTTAGTGTCGGGGGCTGGAAACACCATATATTTT
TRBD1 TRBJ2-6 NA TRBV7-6 CASSLGTGASTGANVLTF TGTGCCAGCAGCTTAGGAACAGGGGCGAGTACTGGGGCCAACGTCCTGACTTTC
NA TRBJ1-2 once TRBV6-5 CASKVSPTDHYGYTF TGTGCCAGCAAAGTCAGCCCGACAGACCACTATGGCTACACCTTC
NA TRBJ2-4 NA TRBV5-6 CASSGGTLAKNIQYF TGTGCCAGCAGCGGAGGGACCTTAGCCAAAAACATTCAGTACTTC
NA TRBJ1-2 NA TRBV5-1 CASSLDRDGNYGYTF TGCGCCAGCAGCTTGGACAGGGACGGTAACTATGGCTACACCTTC
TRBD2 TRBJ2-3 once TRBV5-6 CASSHKRLAPTDTQYF TGTGCCAGCAGCCACAAACGACTAGCTCCCACAGATACGCAGTATTTT
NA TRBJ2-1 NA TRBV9 CASSLGQGIPNEQFF TGTGCCAGCAGCCTGGGACAAGGCATACCCAATGAGCAGTTCTTC
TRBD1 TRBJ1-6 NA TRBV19 CASSINRGGLHF TGTGCCAGTAGTATCAACAGGGGAGGCCTCCACTTT
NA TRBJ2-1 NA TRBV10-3 CAISGLENNEQFF TGTGCCATCAGTGGACTGGAAAACAATGAGCAGTTCTTC
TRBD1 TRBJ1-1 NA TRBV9 CASSERTGSNTEAFF TGTGCCAGCAGCGAGAGGACAGGGAGTAACACTGAAGCTTTCTTT
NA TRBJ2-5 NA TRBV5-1 CASSLPGEETQYF TGCGCCAGCAGCTTGCCAGGGGAAGAGACCCAGTACTTC